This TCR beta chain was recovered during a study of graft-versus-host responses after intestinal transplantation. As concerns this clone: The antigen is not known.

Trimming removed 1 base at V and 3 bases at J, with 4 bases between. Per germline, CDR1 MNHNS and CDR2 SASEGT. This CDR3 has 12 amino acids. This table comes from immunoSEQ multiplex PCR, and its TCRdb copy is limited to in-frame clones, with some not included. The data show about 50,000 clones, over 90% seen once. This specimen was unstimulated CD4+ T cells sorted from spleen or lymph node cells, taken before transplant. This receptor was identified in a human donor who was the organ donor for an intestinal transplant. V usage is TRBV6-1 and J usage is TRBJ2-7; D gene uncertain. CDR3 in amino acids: CASSEGSYEQYF. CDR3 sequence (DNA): TGTGCCAGCAGTGAAGGGAGCTACGAGCAGTACTTC.